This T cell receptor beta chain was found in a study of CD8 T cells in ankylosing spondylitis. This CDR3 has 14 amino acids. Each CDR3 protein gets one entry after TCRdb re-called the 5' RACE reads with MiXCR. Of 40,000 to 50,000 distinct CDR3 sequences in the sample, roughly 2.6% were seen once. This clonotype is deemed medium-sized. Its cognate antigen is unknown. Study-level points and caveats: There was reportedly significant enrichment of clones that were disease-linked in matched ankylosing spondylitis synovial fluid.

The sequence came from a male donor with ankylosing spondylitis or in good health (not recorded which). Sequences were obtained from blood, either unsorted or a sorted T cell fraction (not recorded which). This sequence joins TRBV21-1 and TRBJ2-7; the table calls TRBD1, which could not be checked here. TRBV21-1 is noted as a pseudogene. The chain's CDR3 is CARNVQGASNEQYF. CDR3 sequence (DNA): TGTGCCAGGAACGTCCAGGGGGCTAGCAACGAGCAGTACTTC.